This TCR beta chain comes out of a study of shared clonotypes between healthy human individuals. Clones were sequenced by immunoSEQ multiplex PCR, and TCRdb holds only the in-frame ones, with some missing. The sample includes about 2 million clones, 85% to 95% of them seen just once. About this clone: Other DNA sequences in this sample translate to the same CDR3.

Naive CD8 cells were CD45RO-negative, positively selected for CCR7, excluding terminally differentiated effector memory CD45RA+ cells. The TCR comes from a man aged 18 to 29 in good health. The material sequenced was naive CD8+ T cells sorted from blood.

Written as DNA, the CDR3 is TGCGCCAGCAGCTTGGATGCCGCTACCTACGAGCAGTACTTC. Protein product: CASSLDAATYEQYF. The chain employs TRBV5-1 and TRBJ2-7; D gene uncertain. This CDR3 is built from 14 residues. CDR1 and CDR2 from the germline V gene are SGHRS and YFSETQ. V lost 0 bases, J lost 2 bases, and 9 bases lay in between.